This T cell receptor (beta chain) was found in a study of cytomegalovirus exposure and HLA in healthy donors. The CDR3 totals 15 residues. The germline CDR1 and CDR2 sequences are SGHRS and YFSETQ. The ends lost 4 bases at V and 7 bases at J; junction bases unmatched: 9. Whole-study findings and limits: Some TCR beta chains (roughly 160 of them) were listed as cytomegalovirus-associated. A later analysis, which compared TCR beta chains of equal frequency, found the HLA-associated ones more clonally expanded. Common viral pathogens were later found to be apparently linked to several of the most significant clusters.

On this clone itself: Its target is not known.

PCR employed 60 Vbeta and 13 Jbeta primers. Repertoires were generated with immunoSEQ multiplex PCR, while TCRdb's copy carries only in-frame clones and drops some. This sample has under 200,000 clones, with over 75% found just once. Sequencing input: PBMCs. The rearrangement uses TRBV5-1 and TRBJ2-1; 9 bases fit TRBD2. The source of this sequence is a human donor in good health. The CDR3 sequence is CASSGGTSIGNEQFF. The CDR3 DNA reads TGCGCCAGCAGCGGCGGGACTAGCATTGGGAATGAGCAGTTCTTC.